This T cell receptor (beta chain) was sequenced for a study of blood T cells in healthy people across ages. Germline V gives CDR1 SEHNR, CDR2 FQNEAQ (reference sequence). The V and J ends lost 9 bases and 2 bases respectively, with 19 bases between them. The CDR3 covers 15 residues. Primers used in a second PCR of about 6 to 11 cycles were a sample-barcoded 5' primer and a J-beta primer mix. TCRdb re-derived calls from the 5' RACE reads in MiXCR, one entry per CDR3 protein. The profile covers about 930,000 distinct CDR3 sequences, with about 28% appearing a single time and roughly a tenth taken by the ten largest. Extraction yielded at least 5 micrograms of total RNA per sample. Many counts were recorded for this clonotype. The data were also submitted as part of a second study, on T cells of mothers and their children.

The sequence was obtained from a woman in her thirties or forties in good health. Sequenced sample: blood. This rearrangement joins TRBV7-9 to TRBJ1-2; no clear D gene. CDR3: CASYGYGEDNYGYTF. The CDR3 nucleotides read TGTGCCAGTTATGGCTACGGGGAGGACAACTATGGCTACACCTTC.